Below are 3 T cell receptor beta chains sequenced from a single sample in a study of blood T cell repertoires in COVID-19. TCRdb keeps only in-frame clones here, not all; method: immunoSEQ multiplex PCR. The sample has some 150,000 clones, over 70% seen once. Sequencing was done on a sample of peripheral blood. The source is a man between 60 and 70 years old with acute or convalescent COVID-19.

The rearrangement uses TRBV6-2 or TRBV6-3 and TRBJ2-3, with TRBD2 identical over 7 bases. V was pared by 0 bases and J by 3 bases, with 6 bases of the junction left unmatched. Germline CDR1 and CDR2: MNHEY and SVGEGT. The CDR3 extends over 16 amino acids. As DNA, the CDR3 is TGTGCCAGCAGTTACTCGAGTCGGGGAGGGACAGATACGCAGTATTTT. Its translation: CASSYSSRGGTDTQYF.

The V call is TRBV4-1, the J call TRBJ1-4, with TRBD1 identical over 8 bases. Germline V gene lookup returns CDR1 MGHRA and CDR2 YSYEKL. J lost 8 bases, V lost 4 bases, and 6 bases had no gene match. This CDR3 comprises 14 residues. The CDR3 bases are TGCGCCAGCAGCCGGACAGGGCTGGGGGAAAAACTGTTTTTT. This encodes CASSRTGLGEKLFF.

The chain employs TRBV6-4 and TRBJ2-3; maybe TRBD1 (5 bases). V gave up 2 bases and J gave up 1 base, with 16 bases separating them. Germline lookup yields CDR1 MRHNA and CDR2 SNTAGT. The CDR3 runs 17 residues. CDR3: CASSDRTTPRGTDTQYF. Here the CDR3 DNA reads TGTGCCAGCAGTGACAGGACAACACCTCGGGGCACAGATACGCAGTATTTT.